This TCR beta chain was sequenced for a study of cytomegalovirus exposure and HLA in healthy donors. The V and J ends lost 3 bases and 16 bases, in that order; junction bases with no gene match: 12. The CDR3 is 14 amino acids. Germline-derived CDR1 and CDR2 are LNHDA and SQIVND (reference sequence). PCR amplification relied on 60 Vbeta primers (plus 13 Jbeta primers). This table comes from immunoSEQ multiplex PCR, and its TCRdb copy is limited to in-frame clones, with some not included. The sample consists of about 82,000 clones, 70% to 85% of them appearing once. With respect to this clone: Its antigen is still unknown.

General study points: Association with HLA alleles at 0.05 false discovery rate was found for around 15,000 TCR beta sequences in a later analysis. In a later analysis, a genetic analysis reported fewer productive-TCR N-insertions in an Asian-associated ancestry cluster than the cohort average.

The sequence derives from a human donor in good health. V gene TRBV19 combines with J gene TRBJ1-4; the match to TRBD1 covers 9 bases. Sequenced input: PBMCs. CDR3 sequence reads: CASSIGQGLTRPFF. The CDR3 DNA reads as TGTGCCAGTAGTATTGGACAGGGGCTCACTCGCCCGTTTTTT.